Listed below are T cell receptor beta chains from one sample, sequenced in a study of T-cell reconstitution after alpha-beta-depleted transplantation in children. TCRdb reprocessed the PCR reads via MiXCR and lists one record per CDR3 protein. Seen here are 300,000 or so distinct CDR3 sequences, 9.5% to 10% observed once, and the top ten hold 10%. Sequenced here: PBMCs from the stem cell graft donor, sampled from the stem cell graft. These TCRs come from a human donor who donated a stem cell graft to a child with SCID. Both conserved end residues are part of each CDR3. The D gene is left open where the match is weak. Some rows mark clone size as missing; the rest say once, few, many or name a class of expanded clone.

CDR3aa	CDR3nt	abundance	d_gene	v_gene	j_gene
CASSLEFPPGSETQYF	TGCGCCAGCAGCTTGGAGTTCCCCCCGGGGTCAGAGACCCAGTACTTC	few	-	TRBV5-1	TRBJ2-5
CASSHGTSGGSTDTQYF	TGTGCCAGCAGCCACGGGACTAGCGGGGGGAGCACAGATACGCAGTATTTT	-	TRBD2	TRBV3-1	TRBJ2-3
CSEGFIDAEAFF	TGCAGCGAGGGGTTTATCGACGCTGAAGCTTTCTTT	few	-	TRBV29-1	TRBJ1-1
CASSPLGGATTEAFF	TGTGCCAGCAGCCCCCTGGGGGGGGCCACCACTGAAGCTTTCTTT	few	-	TRBV3-1	TRBJ1-1
CASSLLRAGVADTQYF	TGTGCCAGCAGTTTACTAAGGGCGGGGGTGGCAGATACGCAGTATTTT	few	TRBD2	TRBV12-3/TRBV12-4	TRBJ2-3
CASSPGAARSSSPLHF	TGTGCCAGCAGCCCCGGGGCGGCAAGAAGTAGTTCTCCCCTCCACTTT	few	-	TRBV11-2	TRBJ1-6
CASSPGQLNTGELFF	TGCGCCAGCAGCCCCGGACAACTTAACACCGGGGAGCTGTTTTTT	few	-	TRBV5-1	TRBJ2-2
CASSFEAYNEQFF	TGTGCCAGCAGCTTCGAAGCGTACAATGAGCAGTTCTTC	few	-	TRBV7-2	TRBJ2-1
CASSFGTGGLDNYGYTF	TGCGCCAGCAGCTTTGGGACAGGGGGCCTTGATAACTATGGCTACACCTTC	few	TRBD1	TRBV5-1	TRBJ1-2
CASGLVLGRGDYEQYF	TGTGCTAGTGGTTTGGTACTTGGCAGGGGGGACTACGAGCAGTACTTC	few	-	TRBV12-5	TRBJ2-7
CSVDAYGYTF	TGCAGCGTTGACGCCTATGGCTACACCTTC	-	-	TRBV29-1	TRBJ1-2
CATSDFGTGTDTQYF	TGTGCCACCAGTGATTTTGGGACAGGCACAGATACGCAGTATTTT	many	TRBD1	TRBV24-1	TRBJ2-3
CASTILTGYNEQFF	TGCGCCAGCACAATCTTGACAGGGTACAATGAGCAGTTCTTC	few	TRBD1	TRBV5-1	TRBJ2-1
CASSELGGISYEQYF	TGTGCCAGCAGTGAACTCGGGGGGATCTCCTACGAGCAGTACTTC	-	TRBD2	TRBV2	TRBJ2-7
CASSLTDRNNEQFF	TGTGCCAGCAGTTTAACCGACAGAAACAATGAGCAGTTCTTC	-	-	TRBV12-3/TRBV12-4	TRBJ2-1
CASSLSNAGGWYNEQFF	TGCGCCAGCAGCTTGTCGAACGCGGGGGGCTGGTACAATGAGCAGTTCTTC	many	TRBD2	TRBV5-1	TRBJ2-1
CASGKTYQETQYF	TGTGCTAGTGGCAAAACGTACCAAGAGACCCAGTACTTC	-	-	TRBV12-5	TRBJ2-5
CASSQGTGHGYTF	TGTGCCAGCAGTCAAGGGACAGGGCATGGCTACACCTTC	few	TRBD1	TRBV7-9	TRBJ1-2
CSARTGAGNTIYF	TGCAGTGCAAGGACAGGCGCAGGAAACACCATATATTTT	many	TRBD1	TRBV20-1	TRBJ1-3
CASSSSSPGPHGEQYF	TGTGCCAGCAGCTCATCGTCCCCGGGTCCCCATGGGGAGCAGTACTTC	-	-	TRBV7-9	TRBJ2-7
CSVEDTTWELFF	TGCAGCGTTGAAGATACCACCTGGGAGCTGTTTTTT	-	-	TRBV29-1	TRBJ2-2
CSAKSGTHSGNTIYF	TGCAGTGCTAAATCCGGGACACACTCTGGAAACACCATATATTTT	-	-	TRBV20-1	TRBJ1-3
CATWSGSNEQFF	TGTGCCACTTGGTCGGGGTCCAATGAGCAGTTCTTC	few	-	TRBV11-2	TRBJ2-1
CASRGTSTGELFF	TGTGCCTCCCGCGGCACATCCACCGGGGAGCTGTTTTTT	-	-	TRBV6-6	TRBJ2-2
CATGGTGATTEQFF	TGTGCCACCGGCGGGACAGGGGCGACCACTGAGCAGTTCTTC	-	TRBD1	TRBV24-1	TRBJ2-1
CASSSWDSEPNPVSDTQYF	TGTGCCAGCAGCTCTTGGGACAGCGAACCCAATCCCGTATCAGATACGCAGTATTTT	few	TRBD1	TRBV5-4	TRBJ2-3
CASSPRLPPDTQYF	TGTGCCAGCAGCCCAAGACTTCCTCCAGATACGCAGTATTTT	-	-	TRBV12-3/TRBV12-4	TRBJ2-3
CATSDGGGTDTQYF	TGTGCCACCAGTGACGGGGGCGGAACAGATACGCAGTATTTT	-	-	TRBV24-1	TRBJ2-3
CASRDGTPPFLQETQYF	TGCGCCAGCAGAGACGGGACACCCCCATTCCTCCAAGAGACCCAGTACTTC	few	-	TRBV5-1	TRBJ2-5
CASSLSLGRGSEKLFF	TGTGCCAGCAGCTTATCCCTGGGCAGGGGTAGTGAAAAACTGTTTTTT	many	-	TRBV7-9	TRBJ1-4
CSAHSPGLAGGREQYF	TGCAGTGCTCACTCCCCCGGACTAGCGGGGGGGCGCGAGCAGTACTTC	few	TRBD2	TRBV20-1	TRBJ2-7
CASSARGGKTKTGELFF	TGTGCCAGCAGCGCCCGGGGGGGGAAGACCAAAACCGGGGAGCTGTTTTTT	-	TRBD2	TRBV13	TRBJ2-2
CAISLGRPYEQYF	TGTGCCATCAGCCTCGGTAGGCCCTACGAGCAGTACTTC	few	-	TRBV10-3	TRBJ2-7
CASSLLGSGANVLTF	TGTGCCAGCAGTTTATTAGGCTCTGGGGCCAACGTCCTGACTTTC	-	-	TRBV12-3/TRBV12-4	TRBJ2-6
CASRENPNTGELFF	TGTGCCAGCAGAGAAAATCCGAACACCGGGGAGCTGTTTTTT	few	-	TRBV12-3/TRBV12-4	TRBJ2-2
CASSLIPSGAGEQYF	TGTGCCAGCAGCTTAATCCCCAGCGGGGCGGGTGAGCAGTACTTC	few	TRBD2	TRBV7-3	TRBJ2-7
CASSFRVYEQYF	TGTGCCAGCAGTTTCAGGGTCTACGAGCAGTACTTC	-	-	TRBV12-3/TRBV12-4	TRBJ2-7
CASSLGFFGGNTEAFF	TGTGCCAGCAGCTTGGGCTTTTTTGGGGGGAACACTGAAGCTTTCTTT	few	-	TRBV5-6	TRBJ1-1
CATSKGQGYGYTF	TGTGCCACCAGTAAGGGACAGGGCTATGGCTACACCTTC	many	TRBD1	TRBV24-1	TRBJ1-2
CASSFGGYTGELFF	TGTGCCAGCAGTTTTGGGGGCTACACCGGGGAGCTGTTTTTT	-	-	TRBV27	TRBJ2-2
CSAAGEGDTQYF	TGCAGTGCTGCCGGGGAAGGGGATACGCAGTATTTT	few	-	TRBV20-1	TRBJ2-3
CASSRTSGEFYEQYF	TGTGCCAGCAGTAGGACTAGCGGGGAATTCTACGAGCAGTACTTC	-	TRBD2	TRBV6-4	TRBJ2-7
CASSLDRAGNQPQHF	TGCGCCAGCAGCCTCGACAGGGCTGGTAATCAGCCCCAGCATTTT	-	TRBD1	TRBV5-1	TRBJ1-5
CAISEGRTYEQYF	TGTGCCATCAGTGAGGGCCGAACCTACGAGCAGTACTTC	-	-	TRBV10-3	TRBJ2-7
CASSYASGHNTGELFF	TGTGCCAGCAGTTACGCCTCAGGGCATAACACCGGGGAGCTGTTTTTT	-	-	TRBV6-5	TRBJ2-2
CAISVTGNQPQHF	TGTGCCATCAGTGTGACGGGCAATCAGCCCCAGCATTTT	many	-	TRBV10-3	TRBJ1-5